Below are 30 T cell receptor beta chains sequenced from a single sample in a study of CD8+CD57+ T cells in acquired aplastic anemia. Patients who underwent sequencing had shown CD8+CD57+ cell expansion by flow cytometry. The use of genomic DNA as template underpinned the TCR beta VDJ and CDR3 profiling. TCRdb reanalysed the reads using MiXCR and keeps one entry per CDR3 protein. Of 95,000 to 150,000 distinct CDR3 sequences in the sample, over 55% were seen once. Sequenced sample: sorted CD4+, CD8+, or CD8+CD57+ T cells (not recorded which) from PBMCs. Receptors were obtained from a human donor with aplastic anemia.

Ten or more counts support this clonotype. V is TRBV20-1 and J is TRBJ2-7; D uncertain. Germline CDR1 reads DFQATT; CDR2 reads SNEGSKA (reference sequence). The CDR3 spans 13 residues. This CDR3 is CSLNSMGSYEQYF. The DNA of the CDR3 is TGCAGCCTCAACTCTATGGGGTCCTACGAGCAGTACTTC.

V gene TRBV10-3 combines with J gene TRBJ2-7, with D unresolved. The germline V and J ends were trimmed by 2 bases and 2 bases, with 13 bases remaining between them. The CDR3 loop spans 15 amino acids. Looked up from germline, CDR1 is ENHRY and CDR2 is SYGVKD. The CDR3 region has the DNA TGTGCCATCAGTGAGGTGTCAGCGTTTACCTACGAGCAGTACTTC. This encodes CAISEVSAFTYEQYF.

This sequence joins TRBV9 and TRBJ2-7, with D possibly called TRBD1 or TRBD2 (5 bases each). Germline V lookup: CDR1 SGDLS, CDR2 YYNGEE. V gave up 0 bases and J gave up 2 bases, with 18 bases separating them. The CDR3 spans 17 residues. The CDR3 nucleotides read TGTGCCAGCAGCGTAGACGATGCCGGGACCAAAGCCTACGAGCAGTACTTC. It codes for CASSVDDAGTKAYEQYF.

Notes on this clonotype: The junction does not match germline at one end; this may be a read error. The V gene is TRBV10-1, the J gene TRBJ1-1, with D perhaps matching TRBD1 (6 bases). Per germline, CDR1 WNHNN and CDR2 SYGVQD (reference sequence). This CDR3 has 12 residues. CDR3 amino acids: CASRAPTGEALF. CDR3 nucleotides: TGCGCCAGCAGAGCCCCGACAGGTGAAGCTCTCTTT.

This clonotype was recorded many times. J is TRBJ2-7 and V is TRBV6-2 or TRBV6-3; 8 bases are shared with TRBD1. The CDR3 spans 16 residues. Germline V gives CDR1 MNHEY, CDR2 SVGEGT. Trimming took 0 bases from V and 5 from J; bases not matched to a gene: 9. The CDR3 loop is CASSYSLRGTGDEQYF. As DNA, the CDR3 is TGTGCCAGCAGTTACTCGCTCCGGGGGACAGGAGACGAGCAGTACTTC.

The J gene is TRBJ2-7, the V gene TRBV19; D assignment may be TRBD1 or TRBD2 (5 bases each). V lost 5 bases to trimming and J lost 4 bases, with 18 bases between them. The CDR3 extends over 15 amino acids. Germline CDR1 reads LNHDA; CDR2 reads SQIVND (reference sequence). CDR3 region: CASSRYRDLSYEQYF. The CDR3, as DNA: TGTGCCAGTAGTCGTTACCGGGACCTGTCATACGAGCAGTACTTC.

The table lists this clonotype with a few counts. J is TRBJ2-2 and V is TRBV11-2; 12 positions agree with TRBD2. In germline, CDR1 is SGHAT, CDR2 FQNNGV. V dropped 6 bases and J dropped 5; count of bases not matched to a gene: 7. The CDR3 has 16 residues. The CDR3 coding sequence is TGTGCCAGCAGGGACCTAGCGGGGGGGCCGACCGGGGAGCTGTTTTTT. The encoded protein is CASRDLAGGPTGELFF.

This clonotype came up many times. V usage is TRBV2 and J usage is TRBJ2-1; 9 bases are shared with TRBD1. The germline CDR1 and CDR2 sequences are SNHLY and FYNNEI. V was pared by 3 bases and J by 1 base, with 1 base of the junction left unmatched. This CDR3 comprises 15 residues. CDR3 amino acids: CASSETGGSYNEQFF. The CDR3 DNA is TGTGCCAGCAGTGAGACAGGGGGGTCCTACAATGAGCAGTTCTTC.

This clonotype was seen at least ten times. V and J are TRBV20-1 and TRBJ2-1, with a tentative D call TRBD2 (6 bases). Germline V lookup: CDR1 DFQATT, CDR2 SNEGSKA (reference sequence). The CDR3 totals 11 residues. Trimming stripped 6 bases from V and 9 bases from J, with 12 bases between. This CDR3 reads CSAQEGGEQFF. In DNA, the CDR3 is TGCAGTGCACAGGAGGGCGGTGAGCAGTTCTTC.

The table lists this clonotype with many counts. The J gene is TRBJ2-3, the V gene TRBV5-1; D ambiguous. This CDR3 contains 11 residues. CDR1 and CDR2 (germline): SGHRS, YFSETQ. Trimming took off 4 bases at V and 8 bases at J, with 8 bases between the two ends. The CDR3 reads CASSEDGTQYF. For the CDR3, the DNA is TGCGCCAGCAGCGAGGACGGTACGCAGTATTTT.

The rearrangement links TRBV2 to TRBJ2-7; 8 bases are a match to TRBD1. With 5 bases clipped from V and 1 base from J, the junction kept 4 bases outside the gene matches. The V gene's germline CDR1 is SNHLY and CDR2 FYNNEI. CDR3 size: 14 residues. The DNA for the CDR3 is TGTGCCAGCAGTCAGGGGGCACGGTCCTACGAGCAGTACTTC. Residues: CASSQGARSYEQYF.

The chain links TRBV29-1 to TRBJ2-2; 15 bases agree with TRBD2. The CDR3 contains 16 residues. J lost 5 bases, V lost 6 bases, and 7 bases had no gene match. Germline CDR1 and CDR2: SQVTM and ANQGSEA. The CDR3 sequence is CSVGLAGGPWTGELFF. For the CDR3, the DNA is TGCAGCGTAGGACTAGCGGGGGGGCCATGGACCGGGGAGCTGTTTTTT.

This clonotype occurred many times. The J gene is TRBJ2-7, the V gene TRBV11-2; D may be TRBD1 (6 bases). V lost 5 bases and J 2 bases, leaving 22 bases between the germline ends. Germline V lookup: CDR1 SGHAT, CDR2 FQNNGV. This CDR3 has 17 amino acids. The CDR3 is CASSHDLATGITYEQYF. The CDR3 bases are TGTGCCAGCAGCCACGACCTTGCGACAGGTATCACCTACGAGCAGTACTTC.

V gene TRBV15 combines with J gene TRBJ2-7, with D perhaps TRBD2 (6 bases). Trimming stripped 10 bases from V and 3 bases from J, with 19 bases between. CDR3 size: 14 residues. Germline V gene sequence: CDR1 LNHNV, CDR2 YYDKDF (reference sequence). CDR3 sequence: CAIRLGTRGYEQYF. The DNA for the CDR3 is TGTGCCATCAGGTTAGGGACGCGGGGCTACGAGCAGTACTTC.

V is TRBV15 and J is TRBJ1-6, with a possible D match to TRBD1 (5 bases). The CDR3 has 16 residues. CDR1 and CDR2 from the germline V gene are LNHNV and YYDKDF (reference sequence). Trimming stripped 5 bases from V and 7 bases from J, with 18 bases between. The CDR3 region is CATSVRGGVSNSPLHF. CDR3 nucleotide sequence: TGTGCCACCAGCGTCCGAGGAGGGGTTTCGAATTCACCCCTCCACTTT.

Only one count was recorded for this clonotype. This chain uses TRBV19 with TRBJ1-2; no clear D. From germline, CDR1 is LNHDA and CDR2 SQIVND (reference sequence). The CDR3 runs 12 residues. V was shortened by 1 base and J by 9 bases, with 9 bases between the two germline ends. CDR3 residues: CASSIGGNSYTF. The CDR3 DNA reads TGTGCCAGTAGTATAGGGGGTAACAGCTACACCTTC.

As concerns this clonotype: A much larger clone lies one base from this, so it may be a read error. The rearrangement links TRBV25-1 to TRBJ1-2, with a weak D call TRBD1 (5 bases). Germline V CDR1 and CDR2: MGHDK, SYGVNS. The germline V and J ends were trimmed by 5 bases and 3 bases, with 7 bases remaining between them. This CDR3 is built from 12 residues. The CDR3 protein is CASSPGDYGYTF. CDR3 DNA sequence: TGTGCCAGCAGTCCGGGGGACTATGGCTACACCTTC.

This clonotype showed up many times. The rearrangement links TRBV6-1 to TRBJ1-5; no definite D call. The CDR3 runs to 14 residues. The V gene lost 7 bases and the J gene lost 0 bases, with 10 bases spanning the gap. Germline loops: CDR1 MNHNS, CDR2 SASEGT. CDR3 region: CASNQDYSNQPQHF. CDR3 bases: TGTGCCAGCAACCAGGATTATAGCAATCAGCCCCAGCATTTT.

This clonotype was observed many times. The V and J genes are TRBV9 and TRBJ1-5; no definite D call. The CDR3 is made up of 12 amino acids. Germline lookup yields CDR1 SGDLS and CDR2 YYNGEE. Trimming cost V 0 bases and J 7 bases, with 5 bases left between them. CDR3 sequence reads: CASSVGNQPQHF. The CDR3 region has the DNA TGTGCCAGCAGCGTAGGTAACCAGCCCCAGCATTTT.

This clonotype was counted at least ten times. V gene TRBV15 combines with J gene TRBJ1-4; D is undetermined. The V gene's germline CDR1 is LNHNV and CDR2 YYDKDF (reference sequence). Trimming left V 1 base short and J 3 bases short, with 12 bases between. This CDR3 is 16 amino acids long. The CDR3 spells CATSRVGRLSNEKLFF. The CDR3 DNA is TGTGCCACCAGCAGAGTTGGTCGGCTTTCTAATGAAAAACTGTTTTTT.

This clonotype appeared many times. The V and J genes are TRBV27 and TRBJ1-5; no clear D gene. Trimming took 5 bases from V and 1 from J, leaving 6 bases between them. Looked up from germline, CDR1 is MNHEY and CDR2 is SMNVEV (reference sequence). There are 13 residues in the CDR3. DNA of the CDR3: TGTGCCAGCAGTCTGGGGAGCAATCAGCCCCAGCATTTT. Translated, it gives CASSLGSNQPQHF.

As to this clonotype: Germline is not matched at one junction end, which may reflect a read error. The chain recombines TRBV25-1 with TRBJ1-4; 7 nucleotides align to TRBD1. Germline-derived CDR1 and CDR2 are MGHDK and SYGVNS. The CDR3 runs to 17 residues. The CDR3: CASSEIAGTATKEKLFF. CDR3 in DNA: TGTGCCAGCAGTGAAATCGCCGGGACAGCAACTAAAGAAAAACTGTTCTTT.

The J gene is TRBJ2-1, the V gene TRBV7-3, with 8 positions matching TRBD1. Trimming took 1 base from V and 15 from J; bases not matched to a gene: 8. The CDR3 has 13 amino acids. Germline CDR1 reads SGHTA; CDR2 reads FQGTGA. CDR3 DNA: TGTGCCAGCAGCTTAATTGCGACAGGGGAACTGTTCTTC. Its protein product is CASSLIATGELFF.

Details on this clonotype: The junction does not match germline at one end; this may be a read error. The rearrangement uses TRBV10-3 and TRBJ1-4; no definite D call. The CDR3 is 16 residues long. The germline V gene encodes CDR1 ENHRY and CDR2 SYGVKD. The CDR3 DNA follows: TGTGCCATCAGTGAGGGAGGGCGCGGAGCTAATGAGAAACTGTTTTTT. This translates into CAISEGGRGANEKLFF.

The rearrangement links TRBV7-2 to TRBJ2-3; 7 nucleotides agree with TRBD2. This CDR3 region has 14 residues. The V segment lost 4 bases and the J segment 5 bases; nucleotides outside the gene matches: 6. From germline, CDR1 is SGHTA and CDR2 FQGNSA. CDR3 protein: CASSSSGVGDTQYF. The CDR3 coding sequence is TGTGCCAGCAGCTCAAGCGGGGTGGGAGATACGCAGTATTTT. The full variable domain, its missing parts supplied by reference TRBV7-2 and TRBJ2-3, is GAGVSQSPSNKVTEKGKDVELRCDPISGHTALYWYRQSLGQGLEFLIYFQGNSAPDKSGLPSDRFSAERTGGSVSTLTIQRTQQEDSAVYLCASSSSGVGDTQYFGPGTRLTVL.

The V gene is TRBV29-1, the J gene TRBJ1-5; perhaps TRBD1 as D (5 bases). Trimming took off 7 bases at V and 4 bases at J, with 11 bases between the two ends. The germline V gene encodes CDR1 SQVTM and CDR2 ANQGSEA. The CDR3 spans 12 residues. CDR3 bases: TGCAGCGGAGGGGAGCGGAATCAGCCCCAGCATTTT. As protein: CSGGERNQPQHF.

This clonotype occurred many times. V gene TRBV10-3 combines with J gene TRBJ1-1; no firm D call. Germline V gives CDR1 ENHRY, CDR2 SYGVKD. Trimming stripped 1 base from V and 7 bases from J, with 7 bases between. The CDR3 runs to 12 residues. CDR3 coding DNA: TGTGCCATCAGTGAGTTTGGGAATGAAGCTTTCTTT. Translation gives CAISEFGNEAFF.

This rearrangement joins TRBV10-3 to TRBJ2-1; TRBD2 might be the D (6 bases). The V gene's germline CDR1 is ENHRY and CDR2 SYGVKD. This CDR3 contains 11 residues. The V end was cut by 10 bases, the J end by 8 bases, with 12 bases between. Here the CDR3 DNA reads TGTGCCACCGAGAGCGGGTATGAGCAGTTCTTC. Amino acid sequence: CATESGYEQFF.

To note about this clonotype: One end of the junction varies from germline; a read error may be responsible. V is TRBV10-3 and J is TRBJ1-3; weak D call: TRBD1 (6 bases). The CDR3 loop spans 12 amino acids. Germline loops: CDR1 ENHRY, CDR2 SYGVKD. In DNA form, the CDR3 reads TGTGCCATCAAGGGGGGTGACCCCTATATGAATTTT. Translation: CAIKGGDPYMNF.

The gene calls are TRBV15 and TRBJ2-7; 8 bases line up with TRBD1. V lost 4 bases to trimming and J lost 2 bases; unmatched junction nucleotides: 4. The CDR3 has 14 amino acids. Germline loops: CDR1 LNHNV, CDR2 YYDKDF (reference sequence). The chain's CDR3 is CATSTGQGPYEQYF. Here the CDR3 DNA reads TGTGCCACCAGCACCGGACAGGGACCCTACGAGCAGTACTTC.